The next 20 T cell receptor beta chains were all read from a single sample in a study of T cell responses to AZD1222 COVID-19 vaccine listed by TCRdb under 2021. According to the study, the label for this sample's time point signals: baseline before first vaccination. Libraries were built with the immunoSEQ multiplex PCR assay. The clones in this table, taken by TCRdb from immuneACCESS, are in-frame only. Not every clone is retained; where verified, under half of the shortfall comes from an unresolved V gene, and the cause of the rest is unknown. This sample has 100,000 to 150,000 clones in its table, and 80% to 90% of those were observed once. The ten largest account for about 5.6% of the sample. The source material was peripheral blood, sampled on day 0 of AZD1222 vaccination. The receptors here all came from an adult in good health.

This chain links TRBV27 with TRBJ1-3; D is undetermined. Trimming removed 5 bases from V and 0 bases from J, with 5 bases in between. The CDR3 spans 13 residues. Germline V lookup: CDR1 MNHEY, CDR2 SMNVEV (reference sequence). CDR3 coding DNA: TGTGCCAGCAGTGTGGACTCTGGAAACACCATATATTTT. Amino acid sequence: CASSVDSGNTIYF.

This clone was seen a single time. The chain recombines TRBV7-8 with TRBJ2-3, with 10 bases aligning to TRBD2. CDR3 length equals 16 residues. The junction had 7 bases not matched to a gene; V was cut back by 3 bases and J by 4 bases. The germline CDR1 and CDR2 sequences are SGHVS and FQNEAQ. The DNA of the CDR3 is TGTGCCAGCAGCTTGGCTAGCGGGAGTTTTGCAGATACGCAGTATTTT. Its protein product is CASSLASGSFADTQYF. Based on the CDR3 plus reference TRBV7-8 and TRBJ2-3, the full variable domain is GAGVSQSPRYKVAKRGQDVALRCDPISGHVSLFWYQQALGQGPEFLTYFQNEAQLDKSGLPSDRFFAERPEGSVSTLKIQRTQQEDSAVYLCASSLASGSFADTQYFGPGTRLTVL.

The chain links TRBV11-2 to TRBJ2-7; the match to TRBD1 covers 7 bases. The V gene's germline CDR1 is SGHAT and CDR2 FQNNGV. This CDR3 is built from 15 residues. V lost 1 base and J lost 2; bases outside the gene matches: 5. The DNA of the CDR3 is TGTGCCAGCAGCTTAGCTCCGCAGGGGGCCTACGAGCAGTACTTC. It codes for CASSLAPQGAYEQYF.

V gene TRBV4-2 combines with J gene TRBJ2-7, with 8 bases matching TRBD2. Losses at the gene ends were 4 bases for V and 7 bases for J; bases not matched to a gene: 9. CDR1 LGHNA and CDR2 YNFKEQ come from the germline V gene. The CDR3 is 14 residues long. This CDR3 reads CASSLSSGTGEQYF. The CDR3 DNA follows: TGTGCCAGCAGCCTTAGTAGCGGGACCGGGGAGCAGTACTTC.

In its sample, this clone was seen a few times. The chain is built from TRBV7-9 and TRBJ1-6, with D maybe TRBD1 (5 bases). This CDR3 has 16 residues. Germline V gene sequence: CDR1 SEHNR, CDR2 FQNEAQ (reference sequence). The V end was cut by 2 bases, the J end by 7 bases, with 15 bases between. This CDR3 reads CASSLTGAGGNSPLHF. CDR3 sequence (DNA): TGTGCCAGCAGCTTAACCGGGGCCGGAGGGAATTCACCCCTCCACTTT.

V is TRBV9 and J is TRBJ2-1; TRBD1 might be the D (5 bases). Germline lookup yields CDR1 SGDLS and CDR2 YYNGEE. The CDR3 length is 17 residues. The V end lost 0 bases, the J end lost 0 bases, and 13 bases lay between the germline ends. CDR3 nucleotide sequence: TGTGCCAGCAGCGTAGCAGGGCTAGTTTACTCCTACAATGAGCAGTTCTTC. The encoded protein is CASSVAGLVYSYNEQFF.

This clone occurred once. The V call is TRBV4-2, the J call TRBJ2-1; 9 bases agree with TRBD2. The length of the CDR3 is 14 residues. The V segment lost 1 base and the J segment 7 bases; nucleotides outside the gene matches: 2. The germline V gene encodes CDR1 LGHNA and CDR2 YNFKEQ. The CDR3 DNA reads as TGTGCCAGCAGCCAAGGGACTAGCGCAAATGAGCAGTTCTTC. Amino acids: CASSQGTSANEQFF.

V and J are TRBV6-2 or TRBV6-3 and TRBJ1-5; D might be TRBD1 (5 bases). The germline V gene encodes CDR1 MNHEY and CDR2 SVGEGT. The CDR3 runs 16 residues. V was pared by 1 base and J by 5 bases, with 15 bases between. CDR3 amino acids: CASSYYPWQGDQPQHF. The CDR3 DNA reads TGTGCCAGCAGTTACTACCCATGGCAGGGAGATCAGCCCCAGCATTTT.

V and J are TRBV15 and TRBJ2-1; no definite D call. This CDR3 contains 13 residues. The V and J ends lost 3 bases and 11 bases respectively, with 14 bases between them. Looked up from germline, CDR1 is LNHNV and CDR2 is YYDKDF (reference sequence). CDR3 region: CATSSSGNPQQFF. CDR3 sequence (DNA): TGTGCCACCAGCAGTTCAGGTAATCCGCAGCAGTTCTTC.

The chain combines TRBV5-1 with TRBJ2-6; TRBD2 is a possible D gene (6 bases). The V end was cut by 4 bases, the J end by 0 bases, with 14 bases between. Germline V lookup: CDR1 SGHRS, CDR2 YFSETQ. This CDR3 comprises 17 residues. CDR3 residues: CASSMGGGPSGANVLTF. CDR3 bases: TGCGCCAGCAGCATGGGAGGAGGACCCTCTGGGGCCAACGTCCTGACTTTC.

This clone was seen just once. V usage is TRBV5-1 and J usage is TRBJ2-3; possible D gene TRBD2, 5 bases. Germline CDR1 and CDR2: SGHRS and YFSETQ. V lost 3 bases to trimming and J lost 1 base, with 12 bases between them. The CDR3 consists of 15 residues. The CDR3 spells CASSSGVVRTDTQYF. CDR3 DNA sequence: TGCGCCAGCAGCTCCGGGGTGGTCCGCACAGATACGCAGTATTTT. Full variable domain (missing parts from reference TRBV5-1 and TRBJ2-3): KAGVTQTPRYLIKTRGQQVTLSCSPISGHRSVSWYQQTPGQGLQFLFEYFSETQRNKGNFPGRFSGRQFSNSRSEMNVSTLELGDSALYLCASSSGVVRTDTQYFGPGTRLTVL.

This clone was counted a single time. This rearrangement joins TRBV7-8 to TRBJ2-7; 9 nucleotides match TRBD1. Germline loops: CDR1 SGHVS, CDR2 FQNEAQ. Trimming at V came to 5 bases and at J to 0 bases, leaving 5 bases not matched to a gene. The CDR3 length is 15 residues. The CDR3 nucleotides are TGTGCCAGCAGCCTCCGGGACAGGGCCTCCTACGAGCAGTACTTC. Its protein is CASSLRDRASYEQYF. Filled out from reference TRBV7-8 and TRBJ2-7, the complete variable domain reads GAGVSQSPRYKVAKRGQDVALRCDPISGHVSLFWYQQALGQGPEFLTYFQNEAQLDKSGLPSDRFFAERPEGSVSTLKIQRTQQEDSAVYLCASSLRDRASYEQYFGPGTRLTVT.

This sequence joins TRBV3-1 (or the pseudogene TRBV3-2) and TRBJ1-4, with 9 bases that match TRBD1. The germline V gene has CDR1 LGHDT and CDR2 YNNKEL (reference sequence). Losses at the gene ends were 4 bases for V and 8 bases for J; bases not matched to a gene: 5. This CDR3 is 14 amino acids long. CDR3 protein: CASSPYRGQEKLFF. The CDR3 bases are TGTGCCAGCAGCCCTTACAGGGGGCAGGAAAAACTGTTTTTT.

By share, this clone ranks as medium-sized. In the same sample, other DNA sequences code for this CDR3. The chain employs TRBV5-5 and TRBJ1-2, with D uncertain. The CDR3 sequence is 11 residues long. The germline V and J ends were trimmed by 2 bases and 4 bases, with 3 bases remaining between them. The V gene's germline CDR1 is SGHKS and CDR2 YYEKEE (reference sequence). CDR3 DNA sequence: TGTGCCAGCAGCTTCCTCTATGGCTACACCTTC. Translated, it gives CASSFLYGYTF.

The V call is TRBV4-2, the J call TRBJ1-5; D may be TRBD1 (5 bases). The germline CDR1 and CDR2 sequences are LGHNA and YNFKEQ. The CDR3 contains 16 residues. V lost 4 bases and J lost 2, with 15 bases in between. The CDR3 spells CASSRHLTEGNQPQHF. The CDR3, as DNA: TGTGCCAGCAGCCGTCACCTGACAGAGGGCAATCAGCCCCAGCATTTT.

The V and J genes are TRBV7-3 and TRBJ2-1, with a possible D match to TRBD2 (6 bases). This CDR3 comprises 14 residues. The V gene lost 5 bases and the J gene lost 2 bases, with 10 bases spanning the gap. CDR1 and CDR2 from the germline V gene are SGHTA and FQGTGA. For the CDR3, the DNA is TGTGCCAGCAGCCCGACTAGTCCCTACAATGAGCAGTTCTTC. Protein sequence: CASSPTSPYNEQFF.

V usage is TRBV21-1 and J usage is TRBJ1-2; TRBD1 is the table's D call, not checked against the DNA. TRBV21-1 corresponds to a pseudogene. This CDR3 is built from 10 residues. The CDR3 loop reads CASSNNGYTF. For the CDR3, the DNA is TGTGCCAGCAGCAACAATGGCTACACCTTC.

The chain links TRBV5-4 to TRBJ1-3; 7 bases fit TRBD1. With 1 base clipped from V and 3 bases from J, the junction kept 4 bases outside the gene matches. The V gene's germline CDR1 is SGHNT and CDR2 YYREEE (reference sequence). CDR3 length equals 15 residues. The CDR3 nucleotides read TGTGCCAGCAGCTTGAACAGGGGAGATGGAAACACCATATATTTT. It is translated as CASSLNRGDGNTIYF.

The genes are TRBV11-1 and TRBJ1-6; D unclear. V shed 3 bases and J shed 9 bases, with 12 bases lying between them. Germline CDR1 SGHAT, CDR2 FQDESV (reference sequence). The CDR3 covers 14 residues. The CDR3 protein is CASSLVRVGSPLHF. DNA of the CDR3: TGTGCCAGCAGCTTGGTCCGAGTCGGTTCACCCCTCCACTTT.

The chain recombines TRBV7-8 with TRBJ2-2, with 9 bases aligning to TRBD1. J lost 0 bases, V lost 5 bases, and 25 bases had no gene match. Germline assignment: CDR1 SGHVS and CDR2 FQNEAQ. The CDR3 sequence is 23 residues long. The CDR3 here is CASSPIPNQSDRGYLANTGELFF. Written as DNA, the CDR3 is TGTGCCAGCAGCCCAATCCCTAATCAGTCGGACAGGGGTTACCTCGCGAACACCGGGGAGCTGTTTTTT.